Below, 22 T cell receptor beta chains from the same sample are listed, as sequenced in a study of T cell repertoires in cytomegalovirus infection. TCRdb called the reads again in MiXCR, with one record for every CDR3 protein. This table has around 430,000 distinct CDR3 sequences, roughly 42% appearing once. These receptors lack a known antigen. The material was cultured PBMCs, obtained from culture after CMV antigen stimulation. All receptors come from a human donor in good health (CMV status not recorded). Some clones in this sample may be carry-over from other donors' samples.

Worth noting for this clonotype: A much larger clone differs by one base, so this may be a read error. For the CDR3, the DNA is TGTGCCAACAGCTTACTTTCGTCGGGGGAGGAGACCCAGTACTTC. Its protein product is CANSLLSSGEETQYF. V and J are TRBV7-2 and TRBJ2-5; possibly TRBD2 for D (6 bases). The CDR3 has 15 amino acids. Germline V gene sequence: CDR1 SGHTA, CDR2 FQGNSA.

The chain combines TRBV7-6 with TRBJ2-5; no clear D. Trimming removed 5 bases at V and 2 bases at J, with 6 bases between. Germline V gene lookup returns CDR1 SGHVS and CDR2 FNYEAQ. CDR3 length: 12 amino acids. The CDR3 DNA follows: TGTGCCAGCAGCACGTCACAAGAGACCCAGTACTTC. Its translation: CASSTSQETQYF.

The CDR3 DNA reads as TGCAGTGCTAGAGAGTCCGTGGACACTGAAGCTTTCTTT. Amino acid sequence: CSARESVDTEAFF. This chain connects TRBV20-1 to TRBJ1-1; no reliable D call. The CDR3 runs to 13 residues. The V gene's germline CDR1 is DFQATT and CDR2 SNEGSKA (reference sequence). V lost 0 bases and J 3 bases, leaving 8 bases between the germline ends.

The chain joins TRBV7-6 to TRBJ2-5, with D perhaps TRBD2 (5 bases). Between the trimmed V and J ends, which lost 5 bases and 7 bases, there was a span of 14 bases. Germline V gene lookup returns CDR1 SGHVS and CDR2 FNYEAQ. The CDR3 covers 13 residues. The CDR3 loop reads CASSRTDAGTQYF. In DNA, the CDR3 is TGTGCCAGCAGCAGGACTGATGCAGGGACCCAGTACTTC.

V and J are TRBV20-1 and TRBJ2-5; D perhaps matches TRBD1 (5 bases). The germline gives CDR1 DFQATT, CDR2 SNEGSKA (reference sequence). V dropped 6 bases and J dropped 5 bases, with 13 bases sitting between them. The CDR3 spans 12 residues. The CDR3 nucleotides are TGCAGTGCCTTAAGGGGATTGGAGACCCAGTACTTC. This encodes CSALRGLETQYF.

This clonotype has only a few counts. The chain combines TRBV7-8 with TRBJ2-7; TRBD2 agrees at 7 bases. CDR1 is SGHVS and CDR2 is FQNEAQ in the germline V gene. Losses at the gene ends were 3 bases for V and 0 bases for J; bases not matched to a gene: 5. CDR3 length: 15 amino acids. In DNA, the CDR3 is TGTGCCAGCAGCTTCGGGACTAACCCCTCCTACGAGCAGTACTTC. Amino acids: CASSFGTNPSYEQYF.

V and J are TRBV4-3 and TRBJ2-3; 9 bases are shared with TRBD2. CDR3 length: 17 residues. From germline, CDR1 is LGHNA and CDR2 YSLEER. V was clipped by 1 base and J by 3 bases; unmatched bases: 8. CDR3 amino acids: CASSQVFGSGRTDTQYF. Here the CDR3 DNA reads TGCGCCAGCAGCCAAGTTTTCGGGAGCGGGAGGACAGATACGCAGTATTTT.

CDR3 nucleotides: TGTGCTAGTGGTTTGAAACCCCCGGACAGCTTATCAGGTAGGGGCAATCAGCCCCAGCATTTT. This encodes CASGLKPPDSLSGRGNQPQHF. This chain links TRBV12-5 with TRBJ1-5, with D perhaps TRBD1 (6 bases). The CDR3 covers 21 residues. Germline CDR1 is LGHNT and CDR2 is FRNRAP. The ends were cut back, 2 bases at V and 2 bases at J, with 28 bases in the middle.

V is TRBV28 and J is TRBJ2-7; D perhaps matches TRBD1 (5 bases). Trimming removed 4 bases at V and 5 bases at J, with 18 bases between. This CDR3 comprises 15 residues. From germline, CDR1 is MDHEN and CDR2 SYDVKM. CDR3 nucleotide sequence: TGTGCCAGCAGTTATGCCCAGGTGGGGCTCCACGAGCAGTACTTC. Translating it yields CASSYAQVGLHEQYF.

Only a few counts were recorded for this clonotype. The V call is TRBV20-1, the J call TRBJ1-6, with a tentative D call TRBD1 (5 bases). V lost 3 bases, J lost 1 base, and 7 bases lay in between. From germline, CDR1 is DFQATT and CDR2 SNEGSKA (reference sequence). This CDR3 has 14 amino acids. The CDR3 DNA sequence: TGCAGTGCTAGCGGGGGGTCCTATAATTCACCCCTCCACTTT. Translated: CSASGGSYNSPLHF.

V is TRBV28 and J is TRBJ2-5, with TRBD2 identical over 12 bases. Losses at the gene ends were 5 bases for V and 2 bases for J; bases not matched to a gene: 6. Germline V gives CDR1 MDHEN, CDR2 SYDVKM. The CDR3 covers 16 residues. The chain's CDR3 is CASSGPSGGEQETQYF. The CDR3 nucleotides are TGTGCCAGCAGTGGTCCTAGCGGGGGGGAACAAGAGACCCAGTACTTC.

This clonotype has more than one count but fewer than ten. The CDR3 bases are TGTGCCAGCCGCGGGGGACTAGCGGGAGGGAGCACCGGGGAGCTGTTTTTT. Its translation is CASRGGLAGGSTGELFF. The V call is TRBV7-2, the J call TRBJ2-2; 16 positions match TRBD2. The trim removed 8 bases at V and 4 bases at J, leaving 7 bases unmatched. Germline-derived CDR1 and CDR2 are SGHTA and FQGNSA. The CDR3 covers 17 residues.

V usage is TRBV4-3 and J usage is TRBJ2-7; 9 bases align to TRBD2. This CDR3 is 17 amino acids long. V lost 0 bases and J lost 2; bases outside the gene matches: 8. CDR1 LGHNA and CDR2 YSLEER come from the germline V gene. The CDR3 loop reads CASSQDSSGVSAYEQYF. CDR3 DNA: TGCGCCAGCAGCCAAGATTCTAGCGGGGTATCCGCCTACGAGCAGTACTTC.

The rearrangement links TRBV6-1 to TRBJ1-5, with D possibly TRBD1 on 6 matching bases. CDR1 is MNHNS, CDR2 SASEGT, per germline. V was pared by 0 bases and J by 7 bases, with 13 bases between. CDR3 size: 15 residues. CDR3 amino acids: CASSEAYRVGQPQHF. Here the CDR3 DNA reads TGTGCCAGCAGTGAAGCGTACAGGGTCGGGCAGCCCCAGCATTTT.

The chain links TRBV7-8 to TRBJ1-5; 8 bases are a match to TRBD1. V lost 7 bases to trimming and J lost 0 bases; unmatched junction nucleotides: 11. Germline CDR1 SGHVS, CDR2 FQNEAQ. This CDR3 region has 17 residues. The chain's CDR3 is CASTNSGDRYSNQPQHF. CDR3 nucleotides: TGTGCCAGCACCAACTCAGGGGACAGGTATAGCAATCAGCCCCAGCATTTT.

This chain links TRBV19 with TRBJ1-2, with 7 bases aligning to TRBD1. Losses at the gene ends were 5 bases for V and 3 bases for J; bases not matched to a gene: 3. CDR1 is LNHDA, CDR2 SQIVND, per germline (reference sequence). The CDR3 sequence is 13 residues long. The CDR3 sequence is CASSWGTDYGYTF. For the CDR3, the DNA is TGTGCCAGTAGTTGGGGGACAGACTATGGCTACACCTTC. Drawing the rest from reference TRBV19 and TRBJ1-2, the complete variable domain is DGGITQSPKYLFRKEGQNVTLSCEQNLNHDAMYWYRQDPGQGLRLIYYSQIVNDFQKGDIAEGYSVSREKKESFPLTVTSAQKNPTAFYLCASSWGTDYGYTFGSGTRLTVV.

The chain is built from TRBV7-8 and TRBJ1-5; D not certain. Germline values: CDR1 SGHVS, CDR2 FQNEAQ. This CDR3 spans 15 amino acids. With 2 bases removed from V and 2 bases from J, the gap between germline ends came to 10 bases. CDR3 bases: TGTGCCAGCAGCTTAAGAAGGGTCGGCAATCAGCCCCAGCATTTT. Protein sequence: CASSLRRVGNQPQHF.

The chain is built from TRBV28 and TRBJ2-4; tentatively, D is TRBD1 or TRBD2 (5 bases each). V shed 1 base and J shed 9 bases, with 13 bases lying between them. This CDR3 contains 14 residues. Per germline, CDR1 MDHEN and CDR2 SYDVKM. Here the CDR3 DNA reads TGTGCCAGCAGTTTATTTTTGAGGGACGGCATTCAGTACTTC. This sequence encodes CASSLFLRDGIQYF.

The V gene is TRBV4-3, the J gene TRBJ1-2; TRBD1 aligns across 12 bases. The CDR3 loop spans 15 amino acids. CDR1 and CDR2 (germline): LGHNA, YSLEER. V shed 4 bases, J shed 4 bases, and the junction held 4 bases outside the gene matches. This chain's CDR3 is CASSPGTGGGYGYTF. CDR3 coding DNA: TGCGCCAGCAGCCCAGGGACAGGGGGCGGCTATGGCTACACCTTC.

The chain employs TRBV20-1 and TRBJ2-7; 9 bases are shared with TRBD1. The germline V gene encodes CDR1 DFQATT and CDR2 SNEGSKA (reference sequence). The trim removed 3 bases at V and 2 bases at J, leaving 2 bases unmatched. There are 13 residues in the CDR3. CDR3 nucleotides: TGCAGTGCTAGCGGACAGGGGACCTACGAGCAGTACTTC. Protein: CSASGQGTYEQYF.

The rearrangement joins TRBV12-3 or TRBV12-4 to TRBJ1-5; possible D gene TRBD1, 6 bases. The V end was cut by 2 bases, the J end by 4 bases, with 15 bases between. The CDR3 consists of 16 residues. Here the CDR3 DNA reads TGTGCCAGCAGTTTAATGGGGGAAGGGGGTAATCAGCCCCAGCATTTT. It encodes CASSLMGEGGNQPQHF.

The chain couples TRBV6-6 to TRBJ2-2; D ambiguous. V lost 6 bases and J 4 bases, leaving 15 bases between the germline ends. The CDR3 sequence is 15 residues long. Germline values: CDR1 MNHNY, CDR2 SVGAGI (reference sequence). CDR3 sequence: CASSPLWESTGELFF. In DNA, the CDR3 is TGTGCCAGCAGCCCGTTATGGGAAAGCACCGGGGAGCTGTTTTTT.